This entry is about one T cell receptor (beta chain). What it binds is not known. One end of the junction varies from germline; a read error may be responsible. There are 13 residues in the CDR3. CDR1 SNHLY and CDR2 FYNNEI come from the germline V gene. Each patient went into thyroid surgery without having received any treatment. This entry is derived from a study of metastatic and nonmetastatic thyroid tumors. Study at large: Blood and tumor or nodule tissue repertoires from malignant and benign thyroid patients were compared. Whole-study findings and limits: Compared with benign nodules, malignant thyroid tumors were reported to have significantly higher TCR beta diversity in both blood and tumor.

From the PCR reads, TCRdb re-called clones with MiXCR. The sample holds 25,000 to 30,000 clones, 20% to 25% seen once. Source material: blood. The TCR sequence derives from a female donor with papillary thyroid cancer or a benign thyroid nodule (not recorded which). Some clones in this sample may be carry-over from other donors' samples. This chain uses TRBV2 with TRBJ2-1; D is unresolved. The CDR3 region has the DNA TGTGCCAGCATCGTACATCCTGACAATGTGCAGTTCTTC. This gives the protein CASIVHPDNVQFF.